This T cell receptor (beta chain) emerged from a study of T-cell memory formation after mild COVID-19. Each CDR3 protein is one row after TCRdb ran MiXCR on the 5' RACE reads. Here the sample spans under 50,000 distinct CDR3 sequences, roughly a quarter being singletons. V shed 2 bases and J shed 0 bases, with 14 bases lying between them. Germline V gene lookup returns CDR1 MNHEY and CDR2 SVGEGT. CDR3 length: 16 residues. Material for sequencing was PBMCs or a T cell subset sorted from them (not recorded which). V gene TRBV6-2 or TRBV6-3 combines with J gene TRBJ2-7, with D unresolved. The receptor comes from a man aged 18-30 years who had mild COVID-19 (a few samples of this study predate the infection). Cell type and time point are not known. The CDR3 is CASSYIGEVYSYEQYF. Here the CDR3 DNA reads TGTGCCAGCAGTTACATCGGTGAGGTATACTCCTACGAGCAGTACTTC.